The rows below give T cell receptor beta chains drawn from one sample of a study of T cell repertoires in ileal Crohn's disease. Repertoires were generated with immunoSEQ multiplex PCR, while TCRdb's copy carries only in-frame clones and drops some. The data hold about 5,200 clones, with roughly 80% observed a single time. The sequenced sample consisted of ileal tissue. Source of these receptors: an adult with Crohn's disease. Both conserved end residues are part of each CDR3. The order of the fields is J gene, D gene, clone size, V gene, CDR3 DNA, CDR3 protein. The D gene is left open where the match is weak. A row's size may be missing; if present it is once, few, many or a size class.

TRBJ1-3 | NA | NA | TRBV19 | TGTGCCAGTAGTCCCCTCCGGGACGGTGACTCTGGAAACACCATATATTTT | CASSPLRDGDSGNTIYF
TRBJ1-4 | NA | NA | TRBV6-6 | TGTGCCAGCAGGCCGGGAGGGGGAGAAAAACTGTTTTTT | CASRPGGGEKLFF
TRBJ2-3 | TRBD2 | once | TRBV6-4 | TGTGCCAGCAGTGAGGGGGGGAGCACAGATACGCAGTATTTT | CASSEGGSTDTQYF
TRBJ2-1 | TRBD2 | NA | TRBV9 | TGTGCCAGCACCCTGGGGAGGGGCCCCTACAATGAGCAGTTCTTC | CASTLGRGPYNEQFF
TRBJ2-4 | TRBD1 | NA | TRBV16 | TGTGCCAGCAGCCGAAGGACAGGGCTCAACATTCAGTACTTC | CASSRRTGLNIQYF
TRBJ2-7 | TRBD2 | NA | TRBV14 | TGTGCCAGCAGCCAGACTAGCGGGAGCGAGCAGTACTTC | CASSQTSGSEQYF
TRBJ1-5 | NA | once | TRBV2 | TGTGCCAGCAGTGAAGATGGACAGTTTCAGCCCCAGCATTTT | CASSEDGQFQPQHF
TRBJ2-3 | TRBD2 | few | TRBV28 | TGTGCCAGCAGCACCGGGACTAGCGGGAAATTGGGCACAGATACGCAGTATTTT | CASSTGTSGKLGTDTQYF
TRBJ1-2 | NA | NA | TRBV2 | TGTGCCAGCAGTGAAGGCCATGGCTACACCTTC | CASSEGHGYTF
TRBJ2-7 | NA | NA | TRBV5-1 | TGCGCCAGCAGCTTGTGGAGCACGGCCTCCTACTACGAGCAGTACTTC | CASSLWSTASYYEQYF
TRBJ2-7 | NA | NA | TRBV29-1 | TGCAGCGTTGCCCTCACGGGGAGGGGGGTATATGACGAGCAGTACTTC | CSVALTGRGVYDEQYF
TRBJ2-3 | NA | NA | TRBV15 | TGTGCCACCAGCAGAGATCGGGGGAAGACAGATACGCAGTATTTT | CATSRDRGKTDTQYF
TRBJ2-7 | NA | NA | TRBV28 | TGTGCCAGCAGTTTGTGGCAGGGCCAAGACGAGCAGTACTTC | CASSLWQGQDEQYF
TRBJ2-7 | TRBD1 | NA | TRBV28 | TGTGCCAGCAGTCTAGCAGGGGGCTCATACTTC | CASSLAGGSYF
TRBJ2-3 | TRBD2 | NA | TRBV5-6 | TGTGCCAGCAGCATTTTTAGCGGGACGTACACAGATACGCAGTATTTT | CASSIFSGTYTDTQYF
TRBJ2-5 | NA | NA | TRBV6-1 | TGTGCCAGCAGTGAAGTTTTTTTGGAGACCCAGTACTTC | CASSEVFLETQYF
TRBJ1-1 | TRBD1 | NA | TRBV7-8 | TGTGCCAGCAGCGCGGGGACAGGCACTGAAGCTTTCTTT | CASSAGTGTEAFF
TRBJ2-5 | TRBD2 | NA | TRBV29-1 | TGCAGCGTTGGGGAAGCGGGGGGGGTGGAGACCCAGTACTTC | CSVGEAGGVETQYF
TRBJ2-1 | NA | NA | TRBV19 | TGTGCCAGTAGTAAGCAGGGAAGAGATGAGCAGTTCTTC | CASSKQGRDEQFF
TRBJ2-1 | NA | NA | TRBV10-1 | TGCGCCAGCACTGAGGGCAGGGGACACTACAATGAGCAGTTCTTC | CASTEGRGHYNEQFF
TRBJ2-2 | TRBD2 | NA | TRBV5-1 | TGCGCCAGCAGCTCCGGGACTAGCGGGAGGCTCACCGGGGAGCTGTTTTTT | CASSSGTSGRLTGELFF
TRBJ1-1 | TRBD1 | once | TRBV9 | TGTGCCAGCAGCAAAAACAGGGGGAACACTGAAGCTTTCTTT | CASSKNRGNTEAFF
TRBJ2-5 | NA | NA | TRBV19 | TGTGCCAGTAGTATATGGCAAGAGACCCAGTACTTC | CASSIWQETQYF
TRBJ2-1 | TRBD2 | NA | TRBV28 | TGTGCCAGCAGGTGGACTAGCTCCTACAATGAGCAGTTCTTC | CASRWTSSYNEQFF
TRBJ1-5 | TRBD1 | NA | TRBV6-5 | TGTGCCAGCAGTTGGACAGGGGACAGCAATCAGCCCCAGCATTTT | CASSWTGDSNQPQHF
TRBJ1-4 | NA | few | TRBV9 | TGTGCCAGCAGCGTAGCCCCGGCCTCGGGAGGGGAAAAACTGTTTTTT | CASSVAPASGGEKLFF
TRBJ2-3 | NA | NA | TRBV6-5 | TGTGCCAGCAGTTACTCCCAGGGGCTAGCGGATACGCAGTATTTT | CASSYSQGLADTQYF